This T cell receptor beta chain came from a study of T cell repertoires in cytomegalovirus infection. Overall study: Public TCR beta signatures marked donors with CMV infection and the matching HLA.

Notes on the study in general: Within the response measured ex vivo, HLA-C-restricted CMV-specific TCR beta clonotypes were dominant. The cumulative frequency of public TCR beta families distinguished individuals who carried CMV together with the relevant HLA.

Details on this clonotype: As yet, its antigen is unknown.

This CDR3 spans 16 amino acids. CDR1 and CDR2 (germline): MNHEY, SVGAGI. TCRdb redid the calling of the reads with MiXCR, one entry per CDR3 protein. The sample holds 500,000 to 600,000 distinct CDR3 sequences, about 15% seen once. The sample consisted of CD8+ T cells from PBMCs. The source is a human donor in good health (CMV status not recorded). Some clones in this sample may be carry-over from other donors' samples. The genes are TRBV6-5 and TRBJ2-6, with no clear D. CDR3 nucleotide sequence: TGTTCAAGCAGTGAGGCTCAGAAAACCGGGGCCAACGTCCTGACTTTC. Encoded protein: CSSSEAQKTGANVLTF.